This T cell receptor beta chain derives from a study of OX40 agonist ivuxolimab in advanced cancers. Study information: Averaging roughly 60 years in age, with a range of about 23 to 80, the cohort was around 85% male. Study-level findings and limits: In the 0.1 to 3.0 mg/kg range, CD4+ and CD8+ blood T cells had expanded clonally by week 6.

As concerns this clone: Its target is not known.

The CDR3 length is 17 residues. CDR1 is SGHRS, CDR2 YFSETQ, per germline. Losses at the gene ends were 3 bases for V and 6 bases for J; bases not matched to a gene: 9. Data came from immunoSEQ multiplex PCR; TCRdb stores just in-frame clones and leaves some out. In the table there are approximately 35,000 clones, approximately 80% of which are singletons. The clonotype was recovered from an adult with an advanced solid tumor such as melanoma, head and neck, liver or kidney cancer. The specimen comprised CD4+ or CD8+ T cells sorted from blood, sampled in a trial of the OX40 agonist ivuxolimab. This chain connects TRBV5-1 to TRBJ2-7; 16 nucleotides agree with TRBD2. Here the CDR3 DNA reads TGCGCCAGCAGCTCGGGACTAGCGGGAGGGGATCATGGCGAGCAGTACTTC. As protein: CASSSGLAGGDHGEQYF.